The following is a TCR beta chain sequence with its context. Its antigen is unidentified. Produced via immunoSEQ multiplex PCR; TCRdb's table is partial and in-frame only. The sample yields 150,000 or so clones, about 82% seen once. V gave up 4 bases and J gave up 4 bases, with 12 bases separating them. The CDR3 spans 14 residues. Germline assignment: CDR1 LGHNA and CDR2 YSLEER. The sample comes from a study of cytomegalovirus exposure and HLA in healthy donors. Overall study results and limits: Many donors shared some public TCRs, even though most TCR sequences were rare.

Sequencing input: PBMCs. The V and J genes are TRBV4-3 and TRBJ2-3; TRBD1 is a possible D gene (5 bases). The TCR sequence derives from a human donor in good health. Here the CDR3 reads CASSRQGGADTQYF. CDR3 DNA: TGCGCCAGCAGCCGTCAGGGTGGGGCAGATACGCAGTATTTT.